What follows are 14 T cell receptor beta chains derived from one specimen sequenced in a study of cytomegalovirus exposure and HLA in healthy donors. Assay: immunoSEQ multiplex PCR; the TCRdb copy retains only in-frame clones and omits some. The table shows 130,000 or so clones, with over 85% occurring only once. The specimen sequenced was PBMCs. The source of these receptors is a woman aged 18-29 years in good health and CMV-seronegative.

The rearrangement joins TRBV29-1 to TRBJ2-3, with 7 positions matching TRBD2. Germline-derived CDR1 and CDR2 are SQVTM and ANQGSEA. After removal of 7 bases from V and 4 bases from J, the junction contained 14 bases not matched to a gene. The CDR3 consists of 15 residues. CDR3: CSAAWGGSSADTQYF. As DNA, the CDR3 is TGCAGCGCCGCCTGGGGAGGGAGTAGTGCAGATACGCAGTATTTT.

The genes are TRBV7-9 and TRBJ2-3, with no clear D. Germline CDR1 is SEHNR and CDR2 is FQNEAQ (reference sequence). The length of the CDR3 is 14 residues. Trimming removed 5 bases from V and 2 bases from J, with 11 bases in between. The CDR3 region is CASSLRVHTDTQYF. The CDR3 nucleotides read TGTGCCAGCAGCCTCCGGGTCCACACAGATACGCAGTATTTT.

The chain carries TRBV5-8 and TRBJ2-1; maybe TRBD2 (6 bases). The germline V gene encodes CDR1 SGHTS and CDR2 YDEGEE. Deletions cut 4 bases from V and 10 bases from J, with 18 bases between. The CDR3 covers 14 residues. In nucleotides, the CDR3 is TGTGCCAGCAGCGTTGGACTCCCGGGGGAGGAGCAGTTCTTC. It specifies CASSVGLPGEEQFF.

Sample share makes this clone medium-sized. This chain uses TRBV11-2 with TRBJ1-2, with TRBD1 matching over 10 bases. In germline, CDR1 is SGHAT, CDR2 FQNNGV. The CDR3 loop spans 15 amino acids. V shed 1 base, J shed 5 bases, and the junction held 4 bases outside the gene matches. For the CDR3, the DNA is TGTGCCAGCAGCTTAGGGACAGGGGGAGGATATGGCTACACCTTC. Residues: CASSLGTGGGYGYTF.

This chain links TRBV9 with TRBJ2-2, with a tentative D call TRBD2 (6 bases). Germline loops: CDR1 SGDLS, CDR2 YYNGEE. Trimming shortened V by 0 bases and J by 5 bases, and 14 bases separated the two germline ends. This CDR3 has 16 residues. Here the CDR3 reads CASSVGRDRRTGELFF. The CDR3 DNA follows: TGTGCCAGCAGCGTAGGGCGGGATAGAAGGACCGGGGAGCTGTTTTTT.

CDR3 region: CASSLQDNGAYGYTF. Written as DNA, the CDR3 is TGTGCCAGCAGCTTACAGGACAATGGCGCTTATGGCTACACCTTC. V gene TRBV7-8 combines with J gene TRBJ1-2, with TRBD1 as a possible D gene (5 bases). Looked up from germline, CDR1 is SGHVS and CDR2 is FQNEAQ. CDR3 length: 15 amino acids. Trimming removed 2 bases at V and 5 bases at J, with 15 bases between.

The chain has TRBV6-5 and TRBJ2-1; 7 nucleotides align to TRBD1. V dropped 8 bases and J dropped 6; count of bases not matched to a gene: 7. CDR3 size: 13 residues. Germline V gene sequence: CDR1 MNHEY, CDR2 SVGAGI. CDR3 nucleotide sequence: TGTGCCAGCCACCCTCCAGGGGGCAATGAGCAGTTCTTC. It specifies CASHPPGGNEQFF.

The gene calls are TRBV28 and TRBJ2-7; D is possibly TRBD1 (5 bases). Germline V gives CDR1 MDHEN, CDR2 SYDVKM. The CDR3 has 12 amino acids. V was pared by 6 bases and J by 6 bases, with 12 bases between. The CDR3 here is CASSATGLEQYF. The CDR3 region has the DNA TGTGCCAGCAGCGCAACAGGCCTCGAGCAGTACTTC.

The V and J genes are TRBV5-5 and TRBJ2-7, with D uncertain. The V end lost 0 bases, the J end lost 6 bases, and 4 bases lay between the germline ends. The CDR3 length is 11 residues. CDR1 and CDR2 (germline): SGHKS, YYEKEE (reference sequence). CDR3 nucleotide sequence: TGTGCCAGCAGCTTGGCTTTCGAGCAGTACTTC. Encoded protein: CASSLAFEQYF.

The genes are TRBV14 and TRBJ2-2; D remains unclear. With 4 bases removed from V and 2 bases from J, the gap between germline ends came to 5 bases. The length of the CDR3 is 13 residues. The germline gives CDR1 SGHDN, CDR2 FVKESK. The chain's CDR3 is CASSPSNTGELFF. The DNA of the CDR3 is TGTGCCAGCAGCCCATCAAACACCGGGGAGCTGTTTTTT. The variable domain in full, completed from reference TRBV14 and TRBJ2-2, reads EAGVTQFPSHSVIEKGQTVTLRCDPISGHDNLYWYRRVMGKEIKFLLHFVKESKQDESGMPNNRFLAERTGGTYSTLKVQPAELEDSGVYFCASSPSNTGELFFGEGSRLTVL.

This chain links TRBV4-3 with TRBJ2-1; a weak D match, TRBD1 (5 bases). The V end was cut by 7 bases, the J end by 2 bases, with 21 bases between. CDR3 length: 17 amino acids. Germline lookup yields CDR1 LGHNA and CDR2 YSLEER. DNA for the CDR3: TGCGCCAGCAACCTAGGCCAGGGCGTCCAACCCTACAATGAGCAGTTCTTC. Its protein product is CASNLGQGVQPYNEQFF.

The chain joins TRBV6-5 to TRBJ2-5; 12 bases line up with TRBD2. V was clipped by 7 bases and J by 4 bases; unmatched bases: 7. This CDR3 has 15 amino acids. CDR1 MNHEY and CDR2 SVGAGI come from the germline V gene. The CDR3 reads CASTFRLAGAETQYF. The CDR3 DNA sequence: TGTGCCAGCACCTTTCGACTAGCGGGGGCAGAGACCCAGTACTTC.

V gene TRBV12-5 combines with J gene TRBJ2-1; 10 bases agree with TRBD2. The CDR3 contains 15 residues. In germline, CDR1 is LGHNT, CDR2 FRNRAP. V gave up 5 bases and J gave up 5 bases; unmatched junction bases: 6. CDR3: CASGTGLARNNEQFF. The CDR3 DNA reads as TGTGCTAGTGGTACGGGACTAGCGCGGAACAATGAGCAGTTCTTC.

The V call is TRBV18, the J call TRBJ2-5; the D is unclear. CDR3 length: 14 amino acids. The germline gives CDR1 KGHSH, CDR2 LQKENI. V lost 5 bases to trimming and J lost 1 base, with 11 bases between them. CDR3 nucleotide sequence: TGTGCCAGCTCATATCTTTCGGGCCAAGAGACCCAGTACTTC. Encoded protein: CASSYLSGQETQYF. Based on the CDR3 plus reference TRBV18 and TRBJ2-5, the full variable domain is NAGVMQNPRHLVRRRGQEARLRCSPMKGHSHVYWYRQLPEEGLKFMVYLQKENIIDESGMPKERFSAEFPKEGPSILRIQQVVRGDSAAYFCASSYLSGQETQYFGPGTRLLVL.